This T cell receptor beta chain derives from a study of T cell responses to AZD1222 COVID-19 vaccine. This clone was found once. Its antigen is still unknown. Method: immunoSEQ multiplex PCR; TCRdb's copy keeps in-frame clones and lacks some. The table shows 150,000 to 200,000 clones, with under 95% occurring only once. The V gene end was trimmed by 7 bases and the J gene end by 7 bases; junction bases not matched to a gene: 7. The CDR3 sequence is 15 residues long. Germline V CDR1 and CDR2: SEHNR, FQNEAQ (reference sequence). Doses given second, at about 4 or about 12 weeks, were pooled. Regarding the study as a whole: There were vaccine-associated CD4 TCRs across spike, dominant at 160-218 and 743-854. Spike-specific TCR breadth and depth were elevated following two AZD1222 doses. Clonal diversity was possibly underestimated, and white British individuals and females predominated among donors.

V usage is TRBV7-9 and J usage is TRBJ2-1; 13 nucleotides match TRBD2. The sample consisted of peripheral blood, taken 28 days after the second AZD1222 dose. This TCR derives from an adult who received the AZD1222 COVID-19 vaccine. CDR3 in DNA: TGTGCCAGCAACGGACTAGCGGGAGTTACGAATGAGCAGTTCTTC. This codes for CASNGLAGVTNEQFF.